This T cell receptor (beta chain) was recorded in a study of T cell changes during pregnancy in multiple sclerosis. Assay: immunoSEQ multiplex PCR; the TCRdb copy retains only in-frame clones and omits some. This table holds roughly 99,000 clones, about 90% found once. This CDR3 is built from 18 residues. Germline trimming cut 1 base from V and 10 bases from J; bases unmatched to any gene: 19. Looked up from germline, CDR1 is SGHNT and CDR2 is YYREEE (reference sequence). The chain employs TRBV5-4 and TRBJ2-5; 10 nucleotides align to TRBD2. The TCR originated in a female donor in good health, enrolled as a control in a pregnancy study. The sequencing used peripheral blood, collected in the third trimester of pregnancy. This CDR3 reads CASSLKGPTSGSRGDQYF. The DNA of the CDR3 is TGTGCCAGCAGCTTGAAAGGCCCGACTAGCGGGTCCCGGGGGGACCAGTACTTC.